This passage covers 18 T cell receptor beta chains from one sample sequenced in a study of T-cell memory formation after mild COVID-19 (dated by TCRdb to the early 2020s). The library came from 5' RACE. The data were produced on an Illumina NovaSeq 6000. The public reads were quality trimmed at Q25 with fastp and then assembled into clones with MiXCR by TCRdb, keeping productive beta chains. Identical CDR3 protein sequences are pooled into one entry, listed with their most common genes and DNA. Here the sample has about 350,000 distinct CDR3 sequences; roughly 15% occur a single time. The ten largest clones represent about 20% of the sample. Source material: PBMCs or a T cell subset sorted from them (not recorded which). The receptors were sampled from a man between 18 and 29 years old who had mild COVID-19 (a few samples of this study predate the infection). The sample titles of this study are shuffled in the database, so cell type and time point are left out; the donor was told from shared clones.

In its sample, this clonotype was seen a few times. The V call is TRBV4-1, the J call TRBJ2-7; 8 nucleotides line up with TRBD1. The CDR3 has 15 residues. Germline V gene data show CDR1 as MGHRA and CDR2 as YSYEKL. After removal of 0 bases from V and 3 bases from J, the junction contained 4 bases not matched to a gene. Written as DNA, the CDR3 is TGCGCCAGCAGCCAAGACCCCGGACAGGGCTACGAGCAGTACTTC. Translating gives CASSQDPGQGYEQYF.

The sample holds a few counts of this clonotype. The V and J genes are TRBV5-6 and TRBJ2-3; TRBD1 matches at 11 bases. Germline CDR1 SGHDT, CDR2 YYEEEE. This CDR3 contains 19 residues. V lost 0 bases, J lost 4 bases, and 13 bases stayed unmatched. The CDR3 here is CASSLGQVLDRGRPDTQYF. DNA of the CDR3: TGTGCCAGCAGCTTGGGCCAGGTGTTGGACAGGGGGCGTCCAGATACGCAGTATTTT.

The chain has TRBV28 and TRBJ2-7, with 9 bases identical to TRBD2. The germline V gene encodes CDR1 MDHEN and CDR2 SYDVKM. CDR3 length: 15 amino acids. V lost 5 bases and J lost 2; bases outside the gene matches: 7. The CDR3 sequence: CASSGLAGTTYEQYF. As DNA, the CDR3 is TGTGCCAGCAGTGGGCTAGCGGGGACTACCTACGAGCAGTACTTC.

This clonotype occurred a few times. The chain combines TRBV20-1 with TRBJ2-7, with 7 bases aligning to TRBD2. The CDR3 totals 15 residues. CDR1 is DFQATT, CDR2 SNEGSKA, per germline (reference sequence). Trimming removed 0 bases from V and 3 bases from J; junction bases left unmatched: 8. CDR3 protein: CSARDRASGVYEQYF. The CDR3 region has the DNA TGCAGTGCTAGAGATCGGGCTAGCGGAGTCTACGAGCAGTACTTC.

The CDR3 region is CATHARTGGNYEQYF. CDR3 DNA sequence: TGTGCCACCCATGCGCGGACAGGAGGGAATTACGAGCAGTACTTC. V gene TRBV5-5 combines with J gene TRBJ2-7, with a tentative D call TRBD1 (7 bases). Germline lookup yields CDR1 SGHKS and CDR2 YYEKEE (reference sequence). The CDR3 runs 15 residues. The V gene lost 9 bases and the J gene lost 4 bases, with 23 bases spanning the gap.

The table lists this clonotype with a few counts. The chain employs TRBV5-6 and TRBJ2-5; D is unresolved. CDR3 length equals 13 residues. Germline V gene data show CDR1 as SGHDT and CDR2 as YYEEEE. V lost 4 bases and J 5 bases, leaving 12 bases between the germline ends. The CDR3 coding sequence is TGTGCCAGCAGCCCCAAGGGATGGGAGACCCAGTACTTC. The encoded protein is CASSPKGWETQYF.

A few counts support this clonotype. This chain's CDR3 is CASSWDRGDYGYTF. As DNA, the CDR3 is TGTGCCAGCAGCTGGGACAGGGGAGACTATGGCTACACCTTC. J is TRBJ1-2 and V is TRBV7-2; 10 bases map to TRBD1. The CDR3 loop spans 14 amino acids. The V gene end was trimmed by 4 bases and the J gene end by 3 bases; junction bases not matched to a gene: 2. In germline, CDR1 is SGHTA, CDR2 FQGNSA.

This clonotype turned up a few times. The genes are TRBV29-1 and TRBJ1-4; 7 nucleotides agree with TRBD1. The germline CDR1 and CDR2 sequences are SQVTM and ANQGSEA. The CDR3 runs 13 residues. The J segment lost 5 bases and the V segment lost 4 bases, leaving 4 bases of the junction unmatched. The CDR3 protein is CSVARGQNEKLFF. The CDR3, as DNA: TGCAGCGTTGCCAGGGGACAGAATGAAAAACTGTTTTTT.

The rearrangement uses TRBV12-3 or TRBV12-4 and TRBJ1-1; D is unclear. V shed 7 bases and J shed 1 base, with 13 bases lying between them. This CDR3 has 14 amino acids. CDR3 sequence reads: CASTNRGSNTEAFF. DNA of the CDR3: TGTGCCAGCACCAACCGTGGATCGAACACTGAAGCTTTCTTT.

This clonotype occurred a few times. The chain uses TRBV15 and TRBJ2-3; D is uncertain. Deletions cut 0 bases from V and 5 bases from J, with 9 bases between. This CDR3 contains 14 residues. Germline V CDR1 and CDR2: LNHNV, YYDKDF (reference sequence). The CDR3, as DNA: TGTGCCACCAGCAGAGATACGGGCAAAGATACGCAGTATTTT. It codes for CATSRDTGKDTQYF.

This clonotype was found a few times. The chain joins TRBV7-9 to TRBJ2-7; D gene unclear. Trimming left V 5 bases short and J 6 bases short, with 17 bases between. CDR3 length: 14 amino acids. CDR1 and CDR2 (germline): SEHNR, FQNEAQ (reference sequence). CDR3 in amino acids: CASSPQLLTPEQYF. The DNA for the CDR3 is TGTGCCAGCAGCCCCCAACTCCTGACACCCGAGCAGTACTTC. The variable domain in full, completed from reference TRBV7-9 and TRBJ2-7, reads DTGVSQNPRHKITKRGQNVTFRCDPISEHNRLYWYRQTLGQGPEFLTYFQNEAQLEKSRLLSDRFSAERPKGSFSTLEIQRTEQGDSAMYLCASSPQLLTPEQYFGPGTRLTVT.

There are a few counts of this clonotype. The chain joins TRBV7-3 to TRBJ2-3; 11 positions agree with TRBD1. This CDR3 is built from 14 residues. V lost 6 bases, J lost 9 bases, and 8 bases stayed unmatched. Germline lookup yields CDR1 SGHTA and CDR2 FQGTGA. The chain's CDR3 is CASSKGTGGSTQYF. CDR3 DNA sequence: TGTGCCAGCAGTAAAGGGACAGGGGGTAGCACGCAGTATTTT.

This clonotype was seen more than once but under ten times. This chain links TRBV4-1 with TRBJ2-1; D tentatively fits TRBD1 or TRBD2 (5 bases each). Trimming took off 3 bases at V and 2 bases at J, with 14 bases between the two ends. The CDR3 runs to 16 residues. Per germline, CDR1 MGHRA and CDR2 YSYEKL. The CDR3 bases are TGCGCCAGCAGCCACCCTGGGACCGTGGCCTACAATGAGCAGTTCTTC. Its translation is CASSHPGTVAYNEQFF.

V is TRBV9 and J is TRBJ1-3; D is unresolved. V dropped 4 bases and J dropped 0 bases, with 5 bases sitting between them. Per the germline V gene, CDR1 is SGDLS and CDR2 is YYNGEE. The CDR3 length is 13 residues. The CDR3 reads CASSFDSGNTIYF. CDR3 nucleotide sequence: TGTGCCAGCAGCTTTGACTCTGGAAACACCATATATTTT.

This clonotype was seen a handful of times. J is TRBJ2-2 and V is TRBV7-8; tentative D call: TRBD1 (6 bases). Germline V gene lookup returns CDR1 SGHVS and CDR2 FQNEAQ. The CDR3 is 18 amino acids. Trimming removed 4 bases at V and 1 base at J, with 19 bases between. The CDR3, as DNA: TGTGCCAGCAGCTCAAAACCAGGGGTAACGGTGAACACCGGGGAGCTGTTTTTT. It encodes CASSSKPGVTVNTGELFF.

This clonotype was counted only a few times. This chain joins TRBV5-5 and TRBJ2-5; D perhaps matches TRBD2 (5 bases). Germline assignment: CDR1 SGHKS and CDR2 YYEKEE (reference sequence). The CDR3 is 15 residues long. The V gene lost 4 bases and the J gene lost 5 bases, with 18 bases spanning the gap. The CDR3 DNA reads TGTGCCAGCAGCCTTCGTCTCCGGGGTTCGGAGACCCAGTACTTC. As protein: CASSLRLRGSETQYF.

This clonotype has just a few counts. The chain has TRBV24-1 and TRBJ2-1, with D perhaps TRBD1 (7 bases). The germline V gene has CDR1 KGHDR and CDR2 SFDVKD. V gave up 4 bases and J gave up 7 bases, with 16 bases separating them. This CDR3 spans 15 amino acids. The CDR3 loop reads CATSDPNRGGNEQFF. The CDR3, as DNA: TGTGCCACCAGTGACCCAAACAGGGGAGGAAATGAGCAGTTCTTC.

The genes are TRBV4-3 and TRBJ1-5; D is possibly TRBD1 (5 bases). CDR3 length: 15 residues. Trimming removed 0 bases from V and 3 bases from J, with 9 bases in between. Germline assignment: CDR1 LGHNA and CDR2 YSLEER. The CDR3 loop is CASSQEPDNNQPQHF. CDR3 nucleotides: TGCGCCAGCAGCCAAGAACCGGACAACAATCAGCCCCAGCATTTT.